This T cell receptor beta chain was profiled in a study of Tregs in tolerant kidney transplant recipients. Clones were read by immunoSEQ multiplex PCR, and TCRdb kept only the in-frame ones, dropping some. In the table there are approximately 65,000 clones, less than 90% of which are singletons. As to this clone: The junction departs from the called germline gene at one end, perhaps through a read error.

Germline CDR1 reads SGHRS; CDR2 reads YFSETQ. The CDR3 contains 14 residues. This TCR came from a human donor in good health. This sequence joins TRBV5-1 and TRBJ2-7, with TRBD1 as a possible D gene (6 bases). The sample comprised CD4+ T cells from blood. CDR3 residues: CASSSPTGPYEQYF. The CDR3, as DNA: TGTGCCAGCAGCTCGCCGACAGGCCCCTACGAGCAGTACTTC.